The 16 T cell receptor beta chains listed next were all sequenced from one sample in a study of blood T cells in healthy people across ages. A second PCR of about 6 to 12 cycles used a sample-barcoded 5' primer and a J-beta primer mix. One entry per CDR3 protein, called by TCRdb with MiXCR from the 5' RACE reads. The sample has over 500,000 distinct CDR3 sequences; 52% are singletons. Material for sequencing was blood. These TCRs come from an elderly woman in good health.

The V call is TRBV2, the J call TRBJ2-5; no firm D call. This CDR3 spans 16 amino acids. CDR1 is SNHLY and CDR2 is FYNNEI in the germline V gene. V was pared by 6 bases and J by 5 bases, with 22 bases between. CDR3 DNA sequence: TGTGCCAGCAGCGCGGCTCCCCGCTCAGGCTCCGAGACCCAGTACTTC. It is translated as CASSAAPRSGSETQYF.

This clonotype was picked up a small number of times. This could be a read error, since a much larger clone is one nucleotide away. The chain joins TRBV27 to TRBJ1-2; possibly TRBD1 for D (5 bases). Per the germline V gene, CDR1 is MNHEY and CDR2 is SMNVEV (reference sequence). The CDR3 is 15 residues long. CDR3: CANSDLGGGNYGYTF. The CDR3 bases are TGTGCCAACAGTGACCTCGGGGGTGGCAACTATGGCTACACCTTC.

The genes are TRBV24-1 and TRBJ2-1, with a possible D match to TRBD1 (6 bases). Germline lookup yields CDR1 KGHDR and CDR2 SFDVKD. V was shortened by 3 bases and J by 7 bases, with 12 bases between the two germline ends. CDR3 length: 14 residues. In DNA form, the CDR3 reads TGTGCCACCAGTGATCGCACAGGGAAAAATGAGCAGTTCTTC. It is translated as CATSDRTGKNEQFF.

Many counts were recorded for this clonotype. Written as DNA, the CDR3 is TGTGCCATCAGTCCCCATTCGTCCGGATTCTTTAATGAGCAGTTCTTC. Translating gives CAISPHSSGFFNEQFF. The genes are TRBV10-3 and TRBJ2-1, with D unresolved. This CDR3 is built from 16 residues. Trimming pared 5 bases from V and 7 bases from J, leaving 21 bases between. The germline V gene encodes CDR1 ENHRY and CDR2 SYGVKD.

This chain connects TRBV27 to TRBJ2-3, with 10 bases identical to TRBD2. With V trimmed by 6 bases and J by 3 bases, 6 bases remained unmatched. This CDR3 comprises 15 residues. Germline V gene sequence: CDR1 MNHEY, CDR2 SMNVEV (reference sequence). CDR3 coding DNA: TGTGCCAGCAGGCGGACTAGCGGAAGAACAGATACGCAGTATTTT. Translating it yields CASRRTSGRTDTQYF.

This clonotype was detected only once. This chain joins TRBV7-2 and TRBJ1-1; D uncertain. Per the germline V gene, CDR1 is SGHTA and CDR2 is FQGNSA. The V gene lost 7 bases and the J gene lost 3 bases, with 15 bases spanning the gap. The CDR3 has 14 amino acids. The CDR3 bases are TGTGCCAGCACCGAGAGGTTGGGCCACACTGAAGCTTTCTTT. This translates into CASTERLGHTEAFF.

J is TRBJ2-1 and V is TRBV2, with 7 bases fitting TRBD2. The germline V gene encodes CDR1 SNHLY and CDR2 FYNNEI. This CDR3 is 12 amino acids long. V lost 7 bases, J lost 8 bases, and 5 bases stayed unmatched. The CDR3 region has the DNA TGTGCCAGCACTCTAGCGGCACATGAGCAGTTCTTC. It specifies CASTLAAHEQFF.

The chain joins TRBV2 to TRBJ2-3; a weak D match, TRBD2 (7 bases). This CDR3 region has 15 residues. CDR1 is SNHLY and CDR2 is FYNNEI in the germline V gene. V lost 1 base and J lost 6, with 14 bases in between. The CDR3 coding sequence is TGTGCCAGCAGTGAAGTGGTGGGGGGGCCTGATACGCAGTATTTT. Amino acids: CASSEVVGGPDTQYF.

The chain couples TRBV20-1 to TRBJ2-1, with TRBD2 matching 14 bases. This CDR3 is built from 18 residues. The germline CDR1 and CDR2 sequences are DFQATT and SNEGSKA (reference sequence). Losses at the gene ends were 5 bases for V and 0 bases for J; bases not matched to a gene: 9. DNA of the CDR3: TGCAGTGCTCCCATGACTAGCGGGAGGGCGAGCTCCTACAATGAGCAGTTCTTC. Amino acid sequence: CSAPMTSGRASSYNEQFF.

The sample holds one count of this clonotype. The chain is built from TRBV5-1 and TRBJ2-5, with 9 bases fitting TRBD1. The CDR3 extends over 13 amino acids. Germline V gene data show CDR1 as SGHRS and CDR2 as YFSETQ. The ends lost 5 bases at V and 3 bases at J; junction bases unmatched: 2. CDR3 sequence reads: CASRQGAKETQYF. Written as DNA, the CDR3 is TGCGCCAGCAGACAGGGGGCTAAAGAGACCCAGTACTTC.

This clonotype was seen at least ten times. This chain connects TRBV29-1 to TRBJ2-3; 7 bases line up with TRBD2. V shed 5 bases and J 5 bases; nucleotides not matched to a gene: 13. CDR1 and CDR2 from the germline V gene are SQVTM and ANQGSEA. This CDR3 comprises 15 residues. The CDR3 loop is CSVPSGGAGKDTQYF. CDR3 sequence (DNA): TGCAGCGTTCCTTCCGGGGGAGCGGGGAAAGATACGCAGTATTTT.

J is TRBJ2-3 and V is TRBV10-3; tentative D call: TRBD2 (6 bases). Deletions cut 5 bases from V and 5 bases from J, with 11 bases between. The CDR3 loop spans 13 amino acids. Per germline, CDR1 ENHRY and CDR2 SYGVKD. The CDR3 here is CAISRGAGDTQYF. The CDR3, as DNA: TGTGCCATCAGTCGGGGAGCGGGAGATACGCAGTATTTT.

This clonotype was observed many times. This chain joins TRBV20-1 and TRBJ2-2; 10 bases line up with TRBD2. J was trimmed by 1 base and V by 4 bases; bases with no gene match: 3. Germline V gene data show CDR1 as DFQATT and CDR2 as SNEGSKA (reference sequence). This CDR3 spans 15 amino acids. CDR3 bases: TGCAGTGCTAAGCGGGAGGGCGTGAACACCGGGGAGCTGTTTTTT. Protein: CSAKREGVNTGELFF.

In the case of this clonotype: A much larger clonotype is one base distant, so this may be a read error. In DNA form, the CDR3 reads TGTGCCAGCAGTTCGCCGGCCTACTACAATGAGCAGTTCTTC. Translated: CASSSPAYYNEQFF. This chain connects TRBV12-3 or TRBV12-4 to TRBJ2-1, with D unclear. This CDR3 region has 14 residues. Between the trimmed V and J ends, which lost 4 bases and 3 bases, there was a span of 10 bases.

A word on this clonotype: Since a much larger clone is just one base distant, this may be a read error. This CDR3 is CSASGSSGSAGTDTQYF. As DNA, the CDR3 is TGCAGTGCTAGTGGATCTAGCGGGAGTGCTGGCACAGATACGCAGTATTTT. The V and J genes are TRBV20-1 and TRBJ2-3, with 10 bases matching TRBD2. The CDR3 totals 17 residues. V dropped 3 bases and J dropped 1; count of bases not matched to a gene: 10. Germline V gene lookup returns CDR1 DFQATT and CDR2 SNEGSKA (reference sequence).

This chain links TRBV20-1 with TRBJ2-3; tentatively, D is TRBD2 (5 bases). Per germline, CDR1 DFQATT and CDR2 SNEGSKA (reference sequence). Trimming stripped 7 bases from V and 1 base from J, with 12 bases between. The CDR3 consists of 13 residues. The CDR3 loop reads CSVSPAGTDTQYF. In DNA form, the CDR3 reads TGCAGTGTTAGCCCAGCGGGCACAGATACGCAGTATTTT.